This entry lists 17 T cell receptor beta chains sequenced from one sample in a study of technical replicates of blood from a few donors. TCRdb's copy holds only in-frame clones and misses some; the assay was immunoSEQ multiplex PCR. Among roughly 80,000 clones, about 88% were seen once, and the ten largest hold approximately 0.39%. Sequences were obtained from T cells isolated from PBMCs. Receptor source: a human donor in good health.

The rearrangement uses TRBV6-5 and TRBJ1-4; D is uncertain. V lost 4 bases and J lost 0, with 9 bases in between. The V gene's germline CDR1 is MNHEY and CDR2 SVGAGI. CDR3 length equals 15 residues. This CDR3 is CASSSNRPTNEKLFF. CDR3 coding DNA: TGTGCCAGCAGTTCCAACAGACCAACTAATGAAAAACTGTTTTTT.

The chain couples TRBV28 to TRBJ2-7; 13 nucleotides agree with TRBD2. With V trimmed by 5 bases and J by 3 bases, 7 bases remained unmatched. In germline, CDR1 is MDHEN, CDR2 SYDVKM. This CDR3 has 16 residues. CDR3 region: CASSAILAGGHYEQYF. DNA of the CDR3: TGTGCCAGCAGTGCAATACTAGCGGGAGGGCACTACGAGCAGTACTTC.

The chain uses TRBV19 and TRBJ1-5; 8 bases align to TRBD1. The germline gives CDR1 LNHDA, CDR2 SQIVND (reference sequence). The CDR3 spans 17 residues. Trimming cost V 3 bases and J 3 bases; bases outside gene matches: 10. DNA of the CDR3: TGTGCCAGTAGTATTCGTCAGGGGGCGCGAAACAATCAGCCCCAGCATTTT. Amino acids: CASSIRQGARNNQPQHF.

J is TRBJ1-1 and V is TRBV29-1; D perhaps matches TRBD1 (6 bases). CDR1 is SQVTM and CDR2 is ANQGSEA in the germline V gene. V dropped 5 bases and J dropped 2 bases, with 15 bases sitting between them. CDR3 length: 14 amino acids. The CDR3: CSVKQGAQNTEAFF. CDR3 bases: TGCAGCGTTAAACAGGGTGCCCAAAACACTGAAGCTTTCTTT. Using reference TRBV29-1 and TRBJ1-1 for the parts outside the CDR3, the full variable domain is SAVISQKPSRDICQRGTSLTIQCQVDSQVTMMFWYRQQPGQSLTLIATANQGSEATYESGFVIDKFPISRPNLTFSTLTVSNMSPEDSSIYLCSVKQGAQNTEAFFGQGTRLTVV.

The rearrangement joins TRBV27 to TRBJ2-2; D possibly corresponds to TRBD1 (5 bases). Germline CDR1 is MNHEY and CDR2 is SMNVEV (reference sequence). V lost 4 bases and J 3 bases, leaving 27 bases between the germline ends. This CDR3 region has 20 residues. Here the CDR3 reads CASSYEWGLVRGSDTGELFF. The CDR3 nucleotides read TGTGCCAGCAGTTATGAGTGGGGATTAGTAAGGGGCTCGGACACCGGGGAGCTGTTTTTT.

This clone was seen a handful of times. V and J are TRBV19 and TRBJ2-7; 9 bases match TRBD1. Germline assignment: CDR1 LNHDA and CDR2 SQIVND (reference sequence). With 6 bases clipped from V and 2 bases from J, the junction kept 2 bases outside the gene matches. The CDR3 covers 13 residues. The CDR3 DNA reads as TGTGCCAGTAGCAACAGGGGGCCCTACGAGCAGTACTTC. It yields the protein CASSNRGPYEQYF.

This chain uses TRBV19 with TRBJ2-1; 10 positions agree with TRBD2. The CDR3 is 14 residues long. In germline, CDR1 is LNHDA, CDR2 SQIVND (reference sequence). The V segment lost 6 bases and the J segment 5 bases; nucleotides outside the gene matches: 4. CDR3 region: CASSWTSGDNEQFF. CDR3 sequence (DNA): TGTGCCAGTAGCTGGACTAGCGGAGACAATGAGCAGTTCTTC.

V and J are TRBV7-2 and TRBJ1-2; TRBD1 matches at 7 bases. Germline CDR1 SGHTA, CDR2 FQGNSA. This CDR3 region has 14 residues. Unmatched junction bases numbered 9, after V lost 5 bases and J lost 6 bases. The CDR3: CASSPPTGRNGYTF. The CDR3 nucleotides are TGTGCCAGCAGCCCACCGACAGGGAGGAATGGCTACACCTTC.

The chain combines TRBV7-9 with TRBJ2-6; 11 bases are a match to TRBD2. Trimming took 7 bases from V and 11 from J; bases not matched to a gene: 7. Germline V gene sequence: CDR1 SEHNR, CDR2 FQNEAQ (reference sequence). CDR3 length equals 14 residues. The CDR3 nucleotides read TGTGCCAGCACTTTAGCGGGGGGGTACGACGTCCTGACTTTC. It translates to CASTLAGGYDVLTF.

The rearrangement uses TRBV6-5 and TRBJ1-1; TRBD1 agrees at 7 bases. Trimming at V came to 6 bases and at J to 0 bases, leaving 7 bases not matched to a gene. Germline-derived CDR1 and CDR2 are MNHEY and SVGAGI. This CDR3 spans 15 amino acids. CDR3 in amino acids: CASSLTGALNTEAFF. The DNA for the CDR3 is TGTGCCAGCAGCCTCACAGGGGCATTGAACACTGAAGCTTTCTTT.

The CDR3 nucleotides read TGTGCCATCAGTGAGTCGAGTAATGAAAAACTGTTTTTT. Translation gives CAISESSNEKLFF. The rearrangement joins TRBV10-3 to TRBJ1-4; D remains unclear. The germline V gene encodes CDR1 ENHRY and CDR2 SYGVKD. The CDR3 is 13 residues long. The V end was cut by 0 bases, the J end by 4 bases, with 3 bases between.

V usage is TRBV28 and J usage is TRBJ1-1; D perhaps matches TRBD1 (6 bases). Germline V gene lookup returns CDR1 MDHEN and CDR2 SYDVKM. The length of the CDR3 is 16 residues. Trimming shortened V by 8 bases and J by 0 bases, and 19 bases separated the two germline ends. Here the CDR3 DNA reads TGTGCCAGCGGATTAACAGGGTCGTTTCTGAACACTGAAGCTTTCTTT. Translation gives CASGLTGSFLNTEAFF.

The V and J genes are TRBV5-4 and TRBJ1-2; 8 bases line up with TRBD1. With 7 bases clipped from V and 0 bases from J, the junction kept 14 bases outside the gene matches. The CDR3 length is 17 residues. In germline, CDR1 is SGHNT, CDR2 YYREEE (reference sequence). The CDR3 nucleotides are TGTGCCAGCCATTCAGGGGGCCCGTCCCAAGCTAACTATGGCTACACCTTC. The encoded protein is CASHSGGPSQANYGYTF.

CDR3: CASSLGRSGGSDTQYF. Here the CDR3 DNA reads TGTGCCAGCAGCTTAGGCCGATCGGGAGGATCCGATACGCAGTATTTT. The chain links TRBV13 to TRBJ2-3; 7 bases agree with TRBD2. The CDR3 extends over 16 amino acids. V was clipped by 0 bases and J by 6 bases; unmatched bases: 9. In germline, CDR1 is PRHDT, CDR2 FYEKMQ (reference sequence).

CDR3 coding DNA: TGTGCCTGGAGTACTGGGACAAGGGGGCTCTCCTACGAGCAGTACTTC. Residues: CAWSTGTRGLSYEQYF. The chain combines TRBV30 with TRBJ2-7, with TRBD1 matching over 7 bases. After removal of 2 bases from V and 0 bases from J, the junction contained 10 bases not matched to a gene. CDR1 is GTSNPN, CDR2 SVGIG, per germline (reference sequence). The CDR3 is made up of 16 amino acids.

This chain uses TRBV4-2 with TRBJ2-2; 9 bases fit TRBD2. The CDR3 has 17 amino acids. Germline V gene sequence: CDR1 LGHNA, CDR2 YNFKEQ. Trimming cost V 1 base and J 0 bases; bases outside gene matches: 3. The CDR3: CASSQVAGAPNTGELFF. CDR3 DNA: TGTGCCAGCAGCCAAGTAGCGGGAGCCCCGAACACCGGGGAGCTGTTTTTT.

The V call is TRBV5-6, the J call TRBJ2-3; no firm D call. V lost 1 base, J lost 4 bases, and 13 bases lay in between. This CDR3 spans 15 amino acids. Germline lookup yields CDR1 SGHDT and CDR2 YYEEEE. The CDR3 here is CASSLLSNPSDTQYF. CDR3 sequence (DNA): TGTGCCAGCAGCTTGCTGAGTAATCCGTCAGATACGCAGTATTTT.